This T cell receptor beta chain is from a study of blood T cell repertoires in COVID-19. In the study overall: Sites across the United States, Italy and Spain contributed samples from acute and convalescent COVID-19. PBMCs, B-cell-depleted T cells, or T cells provided the cDNA or gDNA that made up the material.

Source study methods: Amplification of reference gene primers was used by the study to estimate nucleated cell counts. Sequenced by immunoSEQ multiplex PCR; TCRdb stores in-frame clones only, minus some. V and J calls and clone size are copied from that table; D and trimming were computed from the DNA. The repertoire has 400,000 to 500,000 clones, around nine tenths of them found once; the top ten carry less than 2%. Sequencing was done on a sample of PBMCs or T cells enriched from blood (not recorded which). This TCR came from a woman aged 40 to 55 who had recovered from COVID-19.

The CDR3 loop is CASSLEGWNTGELFF. The CDR3 nucleotides are TGTGCCAGCAGCTTAGAGGGGTGGAACACCGGGGAGCTGTTTTTT. The genes are TRBV7-8 and TRBJ2-2, with D possibly matching TRBD1 (5 bases). There are 15 residues in the CDR3. In germline, CDR1 is SGHVS, CDR2 FQNEAQ. V was clipped by 1 base and J by 1 base, with 7 bases between them.